This T cell receptor (beta chain) was identified in a study of cytomegalovirus exposure and HLA in healthy donors. Study-wide findings and caveats: For TCR beta chains, V- and J-gene trimming was later linked to a missense DCLRE1C variant. Equally common other TCR beta chains were less clonally expanded than HLA-associated ones, a later analysis found.

This clone was seen a single time. Its specificity is not known. Germline V gene data show CDR1 as PRHDT and CDR2 as FYEKMQ (reference sequence). The CDR3 consists of 13 residues. Between the trimmed V and J ends, which lost 5 bases and 7 bases, there was a span of 12 bases. With 60 Vbeta and 13 Jbeta primers, the PCR was carried out. Only in-frame clones appear in the TCRdb table, and some are missing; sequencing was by immunoSEQ multiplex PCR. Counted here are 200,000 to 250,000 clones, over 70% occurring once; the ten biggest clones make up around 8.6%. This chain links TRBV13 with TRBJ2-1; the D is unclear. The TCR originated in a woman aged 55-69 years in good health and CMV-seropositive. Sequencing was done on a sample of PBMCs. CDR3 DNA: TGTGCCAGCAGCCCAATTCCATCAAATGAGCAGTTCTTC. This translates into CASSPIPSNEQFF. Full variable domain (remainder filled in from reference TRBV13 and TRBJ2-1): AAGVIQSPRHLIKEKRETATLKCYPIPRHDTVYWYQQGPGQDPQFLISFYEKMQSDKGSIPDRFSAQQFSDYHSELNMSSLELGDSALYFCASSPIPSNEQFFGPGTRLTVL.